Listed here are 18 T cell receptor beta chains from one sample, sequenced in a study of tumor and adjacent non-tumor tissue in lung cancer. This sample's RNA came from whole unsorted tissue. More than 3 cm separated this lung sample from the edge of the tumor. TCRbeta libraries were built with three rounds of nested PCR, modified from ARM-PCR. A single record per CDR3 protein comes from TCRdb applying MiXCR to the multiplex PCR reads. The table lists tens of thousands of distinct CDR3 sequences, under 75% of them singletons, with about 30% in the top ten. The sequencing input was distant non-tumor lung tissue. Receptors were obtained from a woman aged 65 to 85 with non-small cell lung cancer.

The V gene is TRBV12-3 or TRBV12-4, the J gene TRBJ1-2; D unresolved. The CDR3 spans 12 residues. V was shortened by 10 bases and J by 6 bases, with 15 bases between the two germline ends. The DNA for the CDR3 is TGTGCCATTTTCCCTGTCGGGCATGGCTACACCTTC. This translates into CAIFPVGHGYTF.

Turning to this clonotype: The CDR3 carries no conserved terminal phenylalanine or tryptophan, so it likely arises from a read error. This chain links TRBV4-2 with TRBJ1-1; D is perhaps TRBD1 (5 bases). Trimming removed 0 bases at V and 1 base at J, with 12 bases between. This CDR3 is built from 16 residues. The V gene's germline CDR1 is LGHNA and CDR2 YNFKEQ. The CDR3 DNA sequence: TGTGCCAGCAGCCAAGATGTAAGGGGAAAGAACACTGAAGCTTTCTCT. Its protein product is CASSQDVRGKNTEAFS.

Of note for this clonotype: Possible read error: a much larger clone is one base away. The rearrangement uses TRBV7-9 and TRBJ1-4; no clear D. The germline V gene has CDR1 SEHNR and CDR2 FQNEAQ (reference sequence). The length of the CDR3 is 14 residues. CDR3 amino acids: CASSLAGGGEKQFF. CDR3 nucleotides: TGTGCCAGCAGCTTAGCGGGCGGTGGTGAAAAACAGTTTTTT.

Ten or more counts support this clonotype. The V call is TRBV28, the J call TRBJ2-7; D gene uncertain. The CDR3 sequence is 11 residues long. The V end was cut by 3 bases, the J end by 6 bases, with 6 bases between. The germline gives CDR1 MDHEN, CDR2 SYDVKM. DNA for the CDR3: TGTGCCAGCAGTTTCCGTGGCGAGCAGTACTTC. Protein product: CASSFRGEQYF.

As for this clonotype: A much larger clonotype is one base distant, so this may be a read error. The chain has TRBV10-3 and TRBJ2-1; no firm D call. Trimming left V 1 base short and J 12 bases short, with 19 bases between. Germline loops: CDR1 ENHRY, CDR2 SYGVKD. The CDR3 is made up of 15 amino acids. The CDR3 DNA is TGTGCCATCAGTGAGTATAGGGCGGAAAGCCATGGGCAGTTCTTC. Translated, it gives CAISEYRAESHGQFF.

In regard to this clonotype: A read error may produce the germline difference seen at one junction end. The J gene is TRBJ2-5, the V gene TRBV29-1; D tentatively reads TRBD1 or TRBD2 (5 bases each). The germline gives CDR1 SQVTM, CDR2 ANQGSEA. The CDR3 runs 15 residues. CDR3 residues: CSVGVGVVSQETQYF. The CDR3, as DNA: TGTAGCGTTGGAGTGGGGGTTGTTTCCCAAGAGACCCAGTACTTC.

For this clonotype: Because the CDR3 is missing its conserved closing phenylalanine or tryptophan, this is likely a read error. The chain links TRBV6-2 or TRBV6-3 to TRBJ2-2, with D perhaps matching TRBD2 (6 bases). Trimming took 2 bases from V and 7 from J, leaving 23 bases between them. The length of the CDR3 is 18 residues. The V gene's germline CDR1 is MNHEY and CDR2 SVGEGT. CDR3 nucleotides: TGTGCCAGCAGTTACCCCCTGGCGCAGCGGGTGACGGACGGGGAGCTGTTTTGT. It translates to CASSYPLAQRVTDGELFC.

The chain combines TRBV14 with TRBJ2-4; tentative D call: TRBD1 (6 bases). CDR1 is SGHDN and CDR2 is FVKESK in the germline V gene. The CDR3 is made up of 16 amino acids. V was shortened by 3 bases and J by 1 base, with 13 bases between the two germline ends. The CDR3 protein is CASSHDRGIAKNIQYF. In nucleotides, the CDR3 is TGTGCCAGCAGCCATGATAGGGGGATCGCCAAAAACATTCAGTACTTC. The variable domain in full, completed from reference TRBV14 and TRBJ2-4, reads EAGVTQFPSHSVIEKGQTVTLRCDPISGHDNLYWYRRVMGKEIKFLLHFVKESKQDESGMPNNRFLAERTGGTYSTLKVQPAELEDSGVYFCASSHDRGIAKNIQYFGAGTRLSVL.

Details on this clonotype: Germline is not matched at one junction end, which may reflect a read error. The genes are TRBV6-5 and TRBJ2-5, with D maybe TRBD2 (6 bases). The germline CDR1 and CDR2 sequences are MNHEY and SVGAGI. The CDR3 length is 14 residues. DNA for the CDR3: TGTGCCAGTAGTTACTGGGACTACCAAGAGACCCAGTACTTC. Translation gives CASSYWDYQETQYF.

This clonotype appeared many times. The rearrangement uses TRBV29-1 and TRBJ1-1; TRBD1 is a possible D gene (5 bases). The V gene's germline CDR1 is SQVTM and CDR2 ANQGSEA. The V end lost 7 bases, the J end lost 0 bases, and 12 bases lay between the germline ends. CDR3 size: 13 residues. In nucleotides, the CDR3 is TGCAGCGCCCGGGGACTGCTGAACACTGAAGCTTTCTTT. This encodes CSARGLLNTEAFF.

A word on this clonotype: The germline gene is not matched at one end of the junction; a read error may be the cause. The chain couples TRBV28 to TRBJ1-4; D is ambiguous. In germline, CDR1 is MDHEN, CDR2 SYDVKM. This CDR3 has 16 amino acids. The CDR3 DNA is TGTGCCAGCAGTTTACGGTGGGCGTTGGCTAATGAAAAACTCTTTTTT. It yields the protein CASSLRWALANEKLFF.

The gene calls are TRBV6-6 and TRBJ2-3; D remains ambiguous. Germline-derived CDR1 and CDR2 are MNHNY and SVGAGI (reference sequence). V lost 6 bases, J lost 0 bases, and 13 bases lay in between. This CDR3 spans 15 amino acids. CDR3 DNA sequence: TGTGCCAGCAGAAAAGAGCAGGTTAGCACAGATACGCAGTATTTT. It codes for CASRKEQVSTDTQYF.

The CDR3 DNA sequence: TGCAGCGTCACTTACGGAATAGGCAACACAGATACGCAGTATTTT. It translates to CSVTYGIGNTDTQYF. This chain uses TRBV29-1 with TRBJ2-3; D not resolved. The CDR3 runs 15 residues. CDR1 is SQVTM, CDR2 ANQGSEA, per germline. Trimming removed 6 bases from V and 2 bases from J, with 18 bases in between.

For this clonotype: At one boundary the junction diverges from the germline segment, which might be a read error. J is TRBJ2-5 and V is TRBV12-5; no reliable D call. The CDR3 length is 16 residues. Germline V gene sequence: CDR1 LGHNT, CDR2 FRNRAP. The CDR3 DNA is TGTGTTAGTGGTTTGTATCCAGGTATCTCGCAAGAGACCCAGTACTTC. Protein: CVSGLYPGISQETQYF.

The V call is TRBV6-5, the J call TRBJ1-1; 8 nucleotides line up with TRBD1. From germline, CDR1 is MNHEY and CDR2 SVGAGI. V was clipped by 8 bases and J by 4 bases; unmatched bases: 6. The CDR3 contains 13 residues. The CDR3 DNA reads TGTGCCAGCGGCAAACAGGGGGTCACTGAAGCTTTCTTT. It yields the protein CASGKQGVTEAFF.

CDR3 sequence: CAPTGQGRVEQYF. CDR3 coding DNA: TGTGCCCCCACGGGACAGGGTCGCGTCGAGCAGTACTTC. V is TRBV6-5 and J is TRBJ2-7; 9 bases fit TRBD1. The V segment lost 11 bases and the J segment 6 bases; nucleotides outside the gene matches: 11. The germline V gene has CDR1 MNHEY and CDR2 SVGAGI. The CDR3 totals 13 residues.

A note on this clonotype: One end of the junction does not line up with germline, which may come from a read error. The V and J genes are TRBV14 and TRBJ1-1; D gene unclear. The CDR3 contains 12 residues. Looked up from germline, CDR1 is SGHDN and CDR2 is FVKESK. In nucleotides, the CDR3 is TGTGCCAGCGGCCCCATGAACATTGAAGCTTTCTTT. This gives the protein CASGPMNIEAFF.

The CDR3 spells CASSSVSVNYGYTF. The CDR3, as DNA: TGTGCCAGCAGTTCCGTATCTGTTAACTATGGCTACACCTTC. The chain joins TRBV12-3 or TRBV12-4 to TRBJ1-2, with no clear D. V lost 4 bases and J lost 1, with 10 bases in between. This CDR3 is 14 amino acids long.